A selection of T cell receptor beta chains follows, all from one sample in a study of CD8 T cells in Susac syndrome. TCRdb re-called the immunoSEQ multiplex PCR reads with MiXCR, one entry per CDR3 protein. The sample records approximately 160,000 distinct CDR3 sequences, around 93% being singletons. The sequencing sample was made of CD4+ T cells from PBMCs. Source of these receptors: a human donor in good health. The CDR3 runs from the conserved cysteine through the conserved F or W. A D gene is named only where the DNA matches it firmly. The size of a clone is reported for some rows only, either as once, few or many, or as a class for expanded clones.

TRBD2,TRBV20-1,NA,TRBJ2-3,TGCAGTGCTCCTCGTAGCGGGGGAAACACAGATACGCAGTATTTT,CSAPRSGGNTDTQYF
NA,TRBV20-1,NA,TRBJ1-5,TGCAGTGCCCAGGGTGGGGGCAATCAGCCCCAGCATTTT,CSAQGGGNQPQHF
TRBD1,TRBV6-5,NA,TRBJ1-4,TGTGCCAGCAGTTGGGGGGACAGAGCTAATGAAAAACTGTTTTTT,CASSWGDRANEKLFF
TRBD2,TRBV27,once,TRBJ2-1,TGTGCCAGCAGTAAGACTAGCGGGGAGTACAATGAGCAGTTCTTC,CASSKTSGEYNEQFF
NA,TRBV20-1,NA,TRBJ2-5,TGCAGTGCTAGTAGGGGGGGGCTAGGGGAGACCCAGTACTTC,CSASRGGLGETQYF
TRBD2,TRBV25-1,NA,TRBJ2-5,TGTGCCAGCAGTGGGCTACTAGCGGGGGACGAGACCCAGTACTTC,CASSGLLAGDETQYF
TRBD2,TRBV9,few,TRBJ2-5,TGTGCCAGCAGCCCCGGGGGGGGGACCCAAGAGACCCAGTACTTC,CASSPGGGTQETQYF
NA,TRBV19,NA,TRBJ2-5,TGTGCCAGCGGAAGGGGGGACCAAGAGACCCAGTACTTC,CASGRGDQETQYF
NA,TRBV18,NA,TRBJ1-1,TGTGCCAGCTCACCACTCGGGGGGCGGAACACTGAAGCTTTCTTT,CASSPLGGRNTEAFF
NA,TRBV18,NA,TRBJ1-4,TGTGCCAGCTCACCGGGGCTAACCAATGAAAAACTGTTTTTT,CASSPGLTNEKLFF
TRBD1,TRBV23-1,NA,TRBJ1-1,TGCGCCAGCAGTCATCGGGACAGGTTGAACACTGAAGCTTTCTTT,CASSHRDRLNTEAFF
TRBD2,TRBV18,NA,TRBJ2-7,TGTGCCAGCTCCATACGGGGGGGCAACCGCGAGCAGTACTTC,CASSIRGGNREQYF
NA,TRBV12-3/TRBV12-4,once,TRBJ2-7,TGTGCCAGCAGTTTAGATAGGGGAGGAAAATCCTACGAGCAGTACTTC,CASSLDRGGKSYEQYF
NA,TRBV7-3,NA,TRBJ1-6,TGTGCCAGCAGCTTCTTAAATTCACCCCTCCACTTT,CASSFLNSPLHF
TRBD1,TRBV29-1,NA,TRBJ2-5,TGCAGCGCTGGACAGGGTGCGGAGACCCAGTACTTC,CSAGQGAETQYF
NA,TRBV30,once,TRBJ1-1,TGTGCCTGGAGTGTACGGTTTGCCGTGGAAGCTTTCTTT,CAWSVRFAVEAFF
TRBD2,TRBV2,NA,TRBJ2-3,TGTGCCAGCAGTGAAGATCGGGGGGGGTACACAGATACGCAGTATTTT,CASSEDRGGYTDTQYF
NA,TRBV6-1,NA,TRBJ1-5,TGTGCCACCTGGGGGGCACAGGCAAATCAGCCCCAGCATTTT,CATWGAQANQPQHF
NA,TRBV7-9,NA,TRBJ1-1,TGTGCCAGCAGCTTGTGGGGCACTGAAGCTTTCTTT,CASSLWGTEAFF
NA,TRBV5-1,NA,TRBJ1-6,TGCGCCAGCAGCTGGGGAGATAGAGATTCACCCCTCCACTTT,CASSWGDRDSPLHF
NA,TRBV29-1,NA,TRBJ1-4,TGCAGCGTTGAAGATTGCGGGGAGGCCTTTGAAAAACTGTTTTTT,CSVEDCGEAFEKLFF
TRBD1,TRBV28,NA,TRBJ1-1,TGTGCCAGCATCGGCCCGACAGGGCTCACTGAAGTTTTCTTT,CASIGPTGLTEVFF
TRBD2,TRBV10-3,NA,TRBJ2-5,TGTGCCACCGCGGGGGGGAATGCAGAGACCCAGTACTTC,CATAGGNAETQYF
TRBD2,TRBV5-8,NA,TRBJ2-1,TGTGCCAGCAGCCTAGGACTAGTCAGCCATGAGCAGTTCTTC,CASSLGLVSHEQFF
TRBD2,TRBV7-9,NA,TRBJ2-5,TGTGCCAGCACCCAGGGACTAGCCGGAGAGACCCAGTACTTC,CASTQGLAGETQYF
TRBD1,TRBV29-1,NA,TRBJ1-5,TGCAGCGTTGTGGGACAGAACAATCAGCCCCAGCATTTT,CSVVGQNNQPQHF
NA,TRBV7-3,NA,TRBJ1-5,TGTGCCAGCAGCTTAACTCAGGATCCGCCCCAGCATTTT,CASSLTQDPPQHF
NA,TRBV20-1,NA,TRBJ2-5,TGCAGTTCCGTCAAGGAGACCCAGTACTTC,CSSVKETQYF
TRBD1,TRBV5-1,NA,TRBJ1-1,TGCGCCAGCAGACCGACAGGGGTCGTTAAGAACACTGAAGCTTTCTTT,CASRPTGVVKNTEAFF
NA,TRBV5-1,NA,TRBJ2-6,TGCGCCAGCAGCTTCGGGGCAGCTGGGGCCAACGTCCCGACTTTC,CASSFGAAGANVPTF
NA,TRBV29-1,NA,TRBJ1-2,TGCAGCGTTGGACTGTACTATGGCTACACCTTC,CSVGLYYGYTF
TRBD2,TRBV30,NA,TRBJ2-5,TGTGCCTGGAGTTCTGGGACTAGCGGCCAAGAGACCCAGTACTTC,CAWSSGTSGQETQYF
TRBD1,TRBV12-3/TRBV12-4,few,TRBJ1-5,TGTGCCAGCAGTCTCGGGACAGGGGGCAATCAGCCCCAGCATTTT,CASSLGTGGNQPQHF
TRBD1,TRBV2,NA,TRBJ1-1,TGTGCCAGCAGTGGACAGGGGGCAGAGACTGAAGCTTTCTTT,CASSGQGAETEAFF
NA,TRBV15,NA,TRBJ1-3,TGTGCCACCAGCAGACCCCAAGAAACTTGGAGTGGAAACACCATATATTTT,CATSRPQETWSGNTIYF
NA,TRBV3-1,NA,TRBJ1-6,TGTGCCAGCAGCCAATTAGGAGGGGGAAACCTCCACTTT,CASSQLGGGNLHF
TRBD2,TRBV5-1,NA,TRBJ2-5,TGCGCCAGCAGCAGAGGGACTATCCAAGAGACCCAGTACTTC,CASSRGTIQETQYF
TRBD2,TRBV29-1,NA,TRBJ2-3,TGCAGCGCTTATAGCGGGGGCGACACAGATACGCAGTATTTT,CSAYSGGDTDTQYF
TRBD1,TRBV7-9,NA,TRBJ2-5,TGTGCCAGCAGCCCCGTTAGATGGACAGGGGGCGCGGAGACCCAGTACTTC,CASSPVRWTGGAETQYF
NA,TRBV9,NA,TRBJ2-4,TGTGCCAGCAGCGTAGCTATGGAGGACATTCAGTACTTC,CASSVAMEDIQYF
TRBD2,TRBV29-1,NA,TRBJ2-3,TGCAGCGTTGAATCGAGCGGGGGAACAGATACGCAGTATTTT,CSVESSGGTDTQYF
NA,TRBV18,NA,TRBJ1-1,TGTGCCAGCTCATTCCAAGGCACGGGGACTGAAGCTTTCTTT,CASSFQGTGTEAFF
NA,TRBV7-9,NA,TRBJ2-1,TGTGCCAGCAGCTTAACCCCACAGGGCACGGGCTACAATGAGCAGTTCTTC,CASSLTPQGTGYNEQFF
NA,TRBV7-8,NA,TRBJ2-2,TGTGCCAGCAGTTTAAAGGGCGGTAGGGGCGGGGAGCTGTTTTTT,CASSLKGGRGGELFF